This TCR beta chain was sequenced for a study of blood T cells in healthy people across ages. Study-wide results and caveats: The lack of PBMC sorting stopped any conclusive naive versus antigen-experienced comparison. Older individuals had lower TCR beta diversity per million T cells (the decline was roughly linear).

This clonotype has only a few counts. Antigen unknown. The length of the CDR3 is 15 residues. Germline V gene data show CDR1 as SNHLY and CDR2 as FYNNEI. Trimming cost V 5 bases and J 2 bases; bases outside gene matches: 5. Then a second PCR, running about 7 to 11 cycles, was carried out with a sample-barcoded 5' primer and a J-beta primer mix. MiXCR, applied by TCRdb to the 5' RACE reads, yields one record per CDR3 protein. The sample lists some 1.6 million distinct CDR3 sequences; around 36% were seen once. The TCR originated in a woman between 25 and 40 years old in good health. J is TRBJ2-7 and V is TRBV2; 11 bases fit TRBD2. Sample: blood. This CDR3 reads CASSTMTSGAYEQYF. The CDR3 DNA sequence: TGTGCCAGCAGTACTATGACTAGCGGGGCCTACGAGCAGTACTTC.